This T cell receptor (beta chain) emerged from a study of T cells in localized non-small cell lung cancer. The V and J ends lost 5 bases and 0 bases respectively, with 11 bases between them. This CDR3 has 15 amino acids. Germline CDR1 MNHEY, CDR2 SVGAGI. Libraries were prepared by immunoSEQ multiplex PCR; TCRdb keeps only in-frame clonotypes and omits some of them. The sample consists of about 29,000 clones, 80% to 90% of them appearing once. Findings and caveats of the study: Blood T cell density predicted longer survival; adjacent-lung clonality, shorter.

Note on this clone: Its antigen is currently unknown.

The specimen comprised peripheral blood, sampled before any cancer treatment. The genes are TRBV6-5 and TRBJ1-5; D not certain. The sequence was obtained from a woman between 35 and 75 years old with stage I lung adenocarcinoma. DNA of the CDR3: TGTGCCAGCAGTCTGGACGGCAATAGCAATCAGCCCCAGCATTTT. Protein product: CASSLDGNSNQPQHF.